The TCR beta chain under discussion was sequenced for a study of CD8 T cells in Susac syndrome. Study as a whole: Of the sequenced Susac syndrome patients, over 5 had active disease and under 10 were in remission.

Study conclusions and caveats: Peak Susac CD8+ clonal expansion occurred in TEMRA cells and active patients.

CDR3 length equals 13 residues. Trimming took 6 bases from V and 3 from J, leaving 15 bases between them. The germline V gene has CDR1 DFQATT and CDR2 SNEGSKA (reference sequence). cDNA came from around 0.5 to 1 ug RNA primed by random hexamers. An immunoSEQ multiplex PCR amplified TCR beta CDR3 over 54 Vbeta and 13 Jbeta. TCRdb itself ran the immunoSEQ multiplex PCR reads through MiXCR, one entry per CDR3 protein. The table records about 190,000 distinct CDR3 sequences, more than 85% of them present only once. About this clonotype: The antigen is unknown.

The clonotype was recovered from a human donor with Susac syndrome. Sequencing was performed on CD8+ T cells from PBMCs. This chain links TRBV20-1 with TRBJ2-7, with D hard to call. The CDR3 region has the DNA TGCAGTGCCTCCCCGACTGGAGTCTACGAGCAGTACTTC. Translation gives CSASPTGVYEQYF.